Shown below are 27 T cell receptor beta chains from a single sample sequenced in a study of cytomegalovirus exposure and HLA in healthy donors. The PCR employed 60 Vbeta primers together with 13 Jbeta primers. The assay was immunoSEQ multiplex PCR, and TCRdb's table has in-frame clones only and misses some. The sample has roughly 120,000 clones; 80% are singletons. The sequencing sample was made of PBMCs. These receptors were obtained from a male donor in good health and CMV-seronegative.

J is TRBJ2-7 and V is TRBV7-8; D is undetermined. CDR1 is SGHVS, CDR2 FQNEAQ, per germline. CDR3 length: 15 residues. Trimming removed 1 base from V and 7 bases from J, with 17 bases in between. CDR3 nucleotide sequence: TGTGCCAGCAGCTTAGGTTCGCGGAGCAGTCTTGAGCAGTACTTC. It yields the protein CASSLGSRSSLEQYF.

The gene calls are TRBV6-1 and TRBJ2-7; D gene ambiguous. CDR1 MNHNS and CDR2 SASEGT come from the germline V gene. V was pared by 6 bases and J by 3 bases, with 9 bases between. The CDR3 contains 12 residues. CDR3 nucleotide sequence: TGTGCCAGCAGCGTCGTATACTACGAGCAGTACTTC. This codes for CASSVVYYEQYF.

The chain uses TRBV9 and TRBJ2-1; the match to TRBD2 covers 7 bases. Germline V CDR1 and CDR2: SGDLS, YYNGEE. The CDR3 is 17 amino acids. V was pared by 3 bases and J by 3 bases, with 12 bases of the junction left unmatched. The CDR3 region is CASSAPSGGGLYNEQFF. The CDR3, as DNA: TGTGCCAGCAGCGCCCCGTCTGGCGGGGGACTCTACAATGAGCAGTTCTTC.

The chain is built from TRBV28 and TRBJ1-2; D remains ambiguous. Germline V CDR1 and CDR2: MDHEN, SYDVKM. The V end was cut by 5 bases, the J end by 4 bases, with 14 bases between. The CDR3 is 14 amino acids. This chain's CDR3 is CASSAPQEFYGYTF. CDR3 in DNA: TGTGCCAGCAGTGCACCCCAGGAATTCTATGGCTACACCTTC.

The V and J genes are TRBV10-1 and TRBJ2-1; 8 nucleotides align to TRBD1. V lost 0 bases, J lost 7 bases, and 5 bases stayed unmatched. This CDR3 is 15 amino acids long. The germline CDR1 and CDR2 sequences are WNHNN and SYGVQD (reference sequence). Here the CDR3 reads CASSESRDRGNEQFF. CDR3 bases: TGCGCCAGCAGTGAGTCGAGAGACAGGGGTAATGAGCAGTTCTTC.

A single count supports this clone. The rearrangement joins TRBV7-9 to TRBJ2-7; 8 bases match TRBD2. Losses at the gene ends were 5 bases for V and 1 base for J; bases not matched to a gene: 7. Germline lookup yields CDR1 SEHNR and CDR2 FQNEAQ (reference sequence). There are 15 residues in the CDR3. In nucleotides, the CDR3 is TGTGCCAGCAGCCCAGCGGGGGCCAGTTCCTACGAGCAGTACTTC. This sequence encodes CASSPAGASSYEQYF.

This clone was picked up one time. The chain is built from TRBV11-3 and TRBJ2-3; TRBD2 matches at 10 bases. The V gene end was trimmed by 5 bases and the J gene end by 2 bases; junction bases not matched to a gene: 4. CDR1 SGHNT and CDR2 YENEEA come from the germline V gene. The CDR3 is 15 residues long. The DNA of the CDR3 is TGTGCCAGCAGCCTTAGCGGGAGGCCCACAGATACGCAGTATTTT. Its protein product is CASSLSGRPTDTQYF.

In DNA, the CDR3 is TGTGCCAGCAGCCCCAACGGAGGACGATCCCTCCACTTT. This gives the protein CASSPNGGRSLHF. The rearrangement links TRBV7-6 to TRBJ1-6; unclear D gene. V lost 5 bases and J lost 14, with 16 bases in between. The CDR3 extends over 13 amino acids. In germline, CDR1 is SGHVS, CDR2 FNYEAQ.

This clone was seen only a few times. CDR3 sequence reads: CASSLGSISADTQYF. Here the CDR3 DNA reads TGTGCCAGCAGCTTGGGCTCGATATCAGCAGATACGCAGTATTTT. The rearrangement joins TRBV5-6 to TRBJ2-3, with D unresolved. CDR1 and CDR2 from the germline V gene are SGHDT and YYEEEE. Trimming pared 0 bases from V and 4 bases from J, leaving 12 bases between. This CDR3 has 15 residues.

The table lists this clone with a few counts. This chain uses TRBV7-2 with TRBJ1-2, with D possibly matching TRBD1 (5 bases). Trimming removed 5 bases at V and 8 bases at J, with 21 bases between. CDR3 size: 15 residues. The germline gives CDR1 SGHTA, CDR2 FQGNSA. CDR3 sequence reads: CASSRGGGEGIGYTF. The CDR3 DNA reads as TGTGCCAGCAGCCGCGGGGGGGGTGAAGGGATCGGCTACACCTTC.

The CDR3 sequence: CASSENQYSGNTIYF. The CDR3 DNA follows: TGCGCCAGCAGCGAAAATCAGTACTCTGGAAACACCATATATTTT. The genes are TRBV5-1 and TRBJ1-3; D is uncertain. There are 15 residues in the CDR3. Looked up from germline, CDR1 is SGHRS and CDR2 is YFSETQ. Deletions cut 4 bases from V and 0 bases from J, with 11 bases between.

V and J are TRBV10-1 and TRBJ2-1, with D uncertain. V was clipped by 6 bases and J by 12 bases, with 18 bases between them. The length of the CDR3 is 13 residues. CDR1 is WNHNN and CDR2 is SYGVQD in the germline V gene (reference sequence). The CDR3 region is CASSTSVVARQFF. The CDR3 DNA follows: TGCGCCAGCAGCACATCCGTAGTAGCACGGCAGTTCTTC.

J is TRBJ2-3 and V is TRBV7-8, with 8 nucleotides matching TRBD2. The CDR3 sequence is 18 residues long. Germline CDR1 reads SGHVS; CDR2 reads FQNEAQ. Trimming cost V 5 bases and J 4 bases; bases outside gene matches: 17. The CDR3 sequence: CASSPNPGAGGPADTQYF. The DNA of the CDR3 is TGTGCCAGCAGCCCCAACCCGGGGGCGGGGGGACCGGCAGATACGCAGTATTTT.

V and J are TRBV27 and TRBJ2-3, with TRBD1 matching 7 bases. This CDR3 is 16 amino acids long. The trim removed 0 bases at V and 0 bases at J, leaving 3 bases unmatched. CDR1 and CDR2 from the germline V gene are MNHEY and SMNVEV (reference sequence). DNA for the CDR3: TGTGCCAGCAGTTTATCCCGACAGGGAAGCACAGATACGCAGTATTTT. The encoded protein is CASSLSRQGSTDTQYF.

In DNA, the CDR3 is TGTGCCAGCAGTTACTCGAAACTCGGGAACACTGAAGCTTTCTTT. Translation: CASSYSKLGNTEAFF. The gene calls are TRBV6-5 and TRBJ1-1; D unclear. The V and J ends lost 0 bases and 1 base respectively, with 9 bases between them. The CDR3 sequence is 15 residues long. Germline loops: CDR1 MNHEY, CDR2 SVGAGI.

This clone was counted a few times. Relative to the germline gene, one junction end is altered; a read error may explain this. The chain couples TRBV5-1 to TRBJ2-4; D uncertain. This CDR3 is 15 amino acids long. CDR1 is SGHRS and CDR2 is YFSETQ in the germline V gene. As DNA, the CDR3 is TGCGCCAGCAGCTTGGCTCACCCGGCCAAAAACAGTCAGTACTTC. Translating gives CASSLAHPAKNSQYF.

There are a few counts of this clone. An end of the junction does not agree with germline; a read error may underlie this. V and J are TRBV27 and TRBJ2-6; 10 bases are shared with TRBD1. The CDR3 is 17 amino acids. CDR1 is MNHEY, CDR2 SMNVEV, per germline (reference sequence). The CDR3 is CARRPGQGRSGANGLTF. The CDR3 nucleotides read TGTGCCCGACGACCGGGACAGGGGCGCTCTGGGGCCAACGGCCTGACTTTC.

The chain has TRBV12-2 and TRBJ2-7; the table names TRBD2, a call not compared with the DNA. TRBV12-2 is flagged as a pseudogene. This CDR3 has 13 residues. The CDR3 DNA reads TGTGCAAGTCGCTTAAGAGGCGCCTACGAGCAGTACTTC. Translation: CASRLRGAYEQYF.

The CDR3 here is CASSTRQTSDTQYF. DNA for the CDR3: TGCGCCAGCAGCACTCGACAGACATCAGATACGCAGTATTTT. V is TRBV4-3 and J is TRBJ2-3; D might be TRBD1 (5 bases). V lost 5 bases and J 4 bases, leaving 13 bases between the germline ends. The CDR3 covers 14 residues. CDR1 LGHNA and CDR2 YSLEER come from the germline V gene.

In this sample, this clone turned up a few times. The chain uses TRBV6-5 and TRBJ2-7; 9 bases map to TRBD2. After removal of 0 bases from V and 0 bases from J, the junction contained 0 bases not matched to a gene. This CDR3 contains 15 residues. Germline V gene sequence: CDR1 MNHEY, CDR2 SVGAGI. CDR3 region: CASSYSSGSSYEQYF. DNA of the CDR3: TGTGCCAGCAGTTACTCTAGCGGGAGCTCCTACGAGCAGTACTTC.

This clone showed up just a few times. V and J are TRBV6-5 and TRBJ1-2; 8 positions match TRBD1. After removal of 6 bases from V and 2 bases from J, the junction contained 5 bases not matched to a gene. The CDR3 sequence is 14 residues long. Germline-derived CDR1 and CDR2 are MNHEY and SVGAGI. The CDR3 nucleotides are TGTGCCAGCAGCCGGACAGGGACAAACTATGGCTACACCTTC. This codes for CASSRTGTNYGYTF.

V usage is TRBV30 and J usage is TRBJ2-3; the match to TRBD2 covers 7 bases. The V and J ends lost 6 bases and 8 bases, in that order; junction bases with no gene match: 8. This CDR3 has 12 amino acids. Germline-derived CDR1 and CDR2 are GTSNPN and SVGIG (reference sequence). The CDR3 sequence is CACSGGGVTQYF. CDR3 in DNA: TGTGCCTGTTCGGGGGGAGGGGTTACGCAGTATTTT.

This clone was counted between two and nine times. The V gene is TRBV11-1, the J gene TRBJ1-3; no reliable D call. The CDR3 is 15 amino acids. Trimming took 5 bases from V and 0 from J, leaving 11 bases between them. Looked up from germline, CDR1 is SGHAT and CDR2 is FQDESV (reference sequence). CDR3 in DNA: TGTGCCAGCAGCCAGCGGCCGGGCTCTGGAAACACCATATATTTT. It translates to CASSQRPGSGNTIYF.

The CDR3 bases are TGTGCCAGCAGCTTGGGGGGGGTAAGCAATCAGCCCCAGCATTTT. It codes for CASSLGGVSNQPQHF. This chain links TRBV5-5 with TRBJ1-5, with D possibly matching TRBD1 (5 bases). The germline V and J ends were trimmed by 0 bases and 1 base, with 8 bases remaining between them. This CDR3 has 15 residues. Per the germline V gene, CDR1 is SGHKS and CDR2 is YYEKEE (reference sequence).

The V gene is TRBV28, the J gene TRBJ1-1; 7 bases align to TRBD1. Trimming cost V 7 bases and J 4 bases; bases outside gene matches: 12. Germline V lookup: CDR1 MDHEN, CDR2 SYDVKM. This CDR3 contains 15 residues. The CDR3 nucleotides read TGTGCCAGCACCAAATACAGGGGTGACGGCACTGAAGCTTTCTTT. Protein: CASTKYRGDGTEAFF. The whole variable domain, filled in from reference TRBV28 and TRBJ1-1, reads DVKVTQSSRYLVKRTGEKVFLECVQDMDHENMFWYRQDPGLGLRLIYFSYDVKMKEKGDIPEGYSVSREKKERFSLILESASTNQTSMYLCASTKYRGDGTEAFFGQGTRLTVV.

The rearrangement uses TRBV5-6 and TRBJ1-1; possible D gene TRBD1, 5 bases. This CDR3 has 16 residues. Germline-derived CDR1 and CDR2 are SGHDT and YYEEEE. V was pared by 0 bases and J by 4 bases, with 16 bases between. This CDR3 reads CASSLAQGIRATEAFF. CDR3 nucleotide sequence: TGTGCCAGCAGCTTGGCCCAGGGCATTAGGGCCACTGAAGCTTTCTTT.

In regard to this clone: The same CDR3 can be traced to other DNA sequences in this sample. The CDR3, as DNA: TGCGCCAGCAGCTTGGACAGGGGGACTGAAGCTTTCTTT. It codes for CASSLDRGTEAFF. The gene calls are TRBV5-1 and TRBJ1-1; 8 bases line up with TRBD1. This CDR3 is 13 amino acids long. Germline V gene lookup returns CDR1 SGHRS and CDR2 YFSETQ. The V gene end was trimmed by 0 bases and the J gene end by 5 bases; junction bases not matched to a gene: 0.